These 3 T cell receptor beta chains share one sample of origin, sequenced in a study of human T cells and chemical hapten exposure. Sample time point: patch test 1, 2 weeks after DPC sensitization. Described treatment: therapeutic diphenylcyclopropenone sensitization with weekly scalp DPC. A single record per CDR3 protein comes from TCRdb applying MiXCR to the RACE reads. The sample comprises about 340,000 distinct CDR3 sequences, around 7% of which are singletons, and 8.4% rests with the top ten. Source: whole blood, taken in connection with sensitization to the hapten diphenylcyclopropenone (DPC). The source is a woman younger than 30 with alopecia areata. Some clones in this sample may be carry-over from other donors' samples.

This clonotype was seen repeatedly, ten times or more. The rearrangement links TRBV12-3 or TRBV12-4 to TRBJ1-1; D gene ambiguous. Deletions cut 2 bases from V and 4 bases from J, with 14 bases between. The CDR3 is made up of 15 amino acids. Here the CDR3 reads CASSLTDPEATEAFF. The DNA for the CDR3 is TGTGCCAGCAGTTTAACAGACCCCGAGGCCACTGAAGCTTTCTTT.

This clonotype has a count of ten or more. This chain connects TRBV29-1 to TRBJ2-3; D is unclear. Trimming removed 4 bases from V and 0 bases from J, with 11 bases in between. CDR1 and CDR2 from the germline V gene are SQVTM and ANQGSEA. This CDR3 is 14 amino acids long. The CDR3 is CSVVRWGSTDTQYF. The CDR3 bases are TGCAGCGTTGTAAGGTGGGGTAGCACAGATACGCAGTATTTT.

This clonotype was picked up many times. The chain uses TRBV7-6 and TRBJ2-7; a possible D gene is TRBD2 (6 bases). Germline lookup yields CDR1 SGHVS and CDR2 FNYEAQ. The CDR3 totals 13 residues. V was trimmed by 5 bases and J by 7 bases, leaving 15 bases between them. The CDR3 sequence: CASSPTGEREQYF. The CDR3 bases are TGTGCCAGCAGCCCTACGGGGGAACGGGAGCAGTACTTC.